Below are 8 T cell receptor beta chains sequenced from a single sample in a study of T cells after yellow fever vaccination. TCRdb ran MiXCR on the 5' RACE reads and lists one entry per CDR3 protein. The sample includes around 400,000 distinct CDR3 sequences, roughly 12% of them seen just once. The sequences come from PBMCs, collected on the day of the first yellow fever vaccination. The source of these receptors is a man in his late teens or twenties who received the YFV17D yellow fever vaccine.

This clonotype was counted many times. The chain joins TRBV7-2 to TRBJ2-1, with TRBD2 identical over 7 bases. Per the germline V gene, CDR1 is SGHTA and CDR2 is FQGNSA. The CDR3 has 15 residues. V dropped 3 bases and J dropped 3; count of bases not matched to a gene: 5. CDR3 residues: CASSFSGGGYNEQFF. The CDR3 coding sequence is TGTGCCAGCAGCTTTTCGGGCGGGGGCTACAATGAGCAGTTCTTC.

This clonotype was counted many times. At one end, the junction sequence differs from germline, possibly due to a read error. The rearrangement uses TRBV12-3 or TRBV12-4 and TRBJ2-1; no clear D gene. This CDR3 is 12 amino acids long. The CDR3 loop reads CASSFSYNEQFF. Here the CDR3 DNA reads TGCGCCAGCAGCTTCTCCTACAATGAGCAGTTCTTC.

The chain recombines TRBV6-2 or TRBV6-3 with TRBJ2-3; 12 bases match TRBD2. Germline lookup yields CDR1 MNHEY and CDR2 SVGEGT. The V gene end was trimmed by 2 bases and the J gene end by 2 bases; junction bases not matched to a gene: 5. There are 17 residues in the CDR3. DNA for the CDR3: TGTGCCAGCAGTTACCGGGGGACTAGCGGGTTCACAGATACGCAGTATTTT. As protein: CASSYRGTSGFTDTQYF.

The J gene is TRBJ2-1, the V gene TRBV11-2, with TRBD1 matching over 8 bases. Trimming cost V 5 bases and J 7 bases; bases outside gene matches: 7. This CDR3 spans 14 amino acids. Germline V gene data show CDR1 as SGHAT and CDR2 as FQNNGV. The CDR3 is CASSHGTGGNEQFF. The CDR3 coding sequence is TGTGCCAGCAGCCACGGGACAGGAGGGAATGAGCAGTTCTTC. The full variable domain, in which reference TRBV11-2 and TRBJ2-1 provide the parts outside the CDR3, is EAGVAQSPRYKIIEKRQSVAFWCNPISGHATLYWYQQILGQGPKLLIQFQNNGVVDDSQLPKDRFSAERLKGVDSTLKIQPAKLEDSAVYLCASSHGTGGNEQFFGPGTRLTVL.

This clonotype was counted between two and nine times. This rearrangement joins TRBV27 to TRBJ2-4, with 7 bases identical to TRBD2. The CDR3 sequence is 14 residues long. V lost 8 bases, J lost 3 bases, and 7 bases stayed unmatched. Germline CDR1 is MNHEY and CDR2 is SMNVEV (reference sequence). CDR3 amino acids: CASSPSGGKNIQYF. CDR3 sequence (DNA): TGTGCCAGCTCCCCCTCGGGGGGCAAAAACATTCAGTACTTC.

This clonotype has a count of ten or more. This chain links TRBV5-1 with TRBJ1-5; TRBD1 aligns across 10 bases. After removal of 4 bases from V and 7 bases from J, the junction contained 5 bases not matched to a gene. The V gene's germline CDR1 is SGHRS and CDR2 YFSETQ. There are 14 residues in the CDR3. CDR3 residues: CASSPGQGDQPQHF. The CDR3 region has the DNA TGCGCCAGCAGCCCAGGACAGGGGGACCAGCCCCAGCATTTT.

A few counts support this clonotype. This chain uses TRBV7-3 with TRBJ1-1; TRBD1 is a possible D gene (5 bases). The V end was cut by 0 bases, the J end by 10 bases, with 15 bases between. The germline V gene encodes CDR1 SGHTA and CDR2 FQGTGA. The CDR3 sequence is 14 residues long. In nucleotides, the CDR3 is TGTGCCAGCAGCTTAACCCAGGGCAGGGATGGAGCTTTCTTT. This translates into CASSLTQGRDGAFF.

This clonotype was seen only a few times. The CDR3 DNA is TGTGCCACAAACAGAACAGATACGCAGTATTTT. Protein sequence: CATNRTDTQYF. The V call is TRBV9, the J call TRBJ2-3; D gene uncertain. The CDR3 is made up of 11 amino acids. The V gene's germline CDR1 is SGDLS and CDR2 YYNGEE. V was cut by 9 bases and J by 3 bases, with 8 bases left in between.